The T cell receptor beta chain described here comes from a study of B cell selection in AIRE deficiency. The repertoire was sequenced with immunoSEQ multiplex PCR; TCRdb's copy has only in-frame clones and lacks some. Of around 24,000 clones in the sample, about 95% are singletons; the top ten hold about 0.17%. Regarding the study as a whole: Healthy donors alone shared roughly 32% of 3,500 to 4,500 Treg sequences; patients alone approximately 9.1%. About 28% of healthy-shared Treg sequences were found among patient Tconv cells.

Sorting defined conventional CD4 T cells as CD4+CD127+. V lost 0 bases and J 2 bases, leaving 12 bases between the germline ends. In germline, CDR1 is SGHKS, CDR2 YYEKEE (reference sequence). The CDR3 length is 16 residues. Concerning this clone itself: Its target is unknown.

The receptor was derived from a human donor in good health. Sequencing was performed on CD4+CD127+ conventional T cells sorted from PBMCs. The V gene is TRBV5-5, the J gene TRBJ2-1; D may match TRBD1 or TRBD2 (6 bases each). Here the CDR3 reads CASSLEVGGTYNEQFF. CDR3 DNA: TGTGCCAGCAGCTTGGAGGTGGGGGGCACCTACAATGAGCAGTTCTTC.